The rows below give T cell receptor beta chains drawn from one sample of a study of T-cell memory formation after mild COVID-19. Each CDR3 protein is one row after TCRdb ran MiXCR on the 5' RACE reads. Of some 210,000 distinct CDR3 sequences detected, roughly 18% appear once; the ten largest clones hold about 2.4%. Sequencing used PBMCs or a T cell subset sorted from them (not recorded which). Source of these receptors: an adult woman who had mild COVID-19 (a few samples of this study predate the infection). Cell type and time point are not known. Both conserved end residues are part of each CDR3. D genes are given only for firm matches. Clone sizes are given selectively: once, few, many, or a class where the clone is expanded.

clone size: few
V gene: TRBV5-5
J gene: TRBJ1-5
D gene: -
CDR3 protein: CASSPGREIRNQPQHF
CDR3 DNA: TGTGCCAGCAGCCCCGGGAGGGAAATTCGCAATCAGCCCCAGCATTTT

clone size: few
V gene: TRBV29-1
J gene: TRBJ2-5
D gene: TRBD2
CDR3 protein: CSVKRGGRAPHKETQYF
CDR3 DNA: TGCAGCGTTAAGAGGGGCGGGAGGGCCCCCCACAAGGAGACCCAGTACTTC

clone size: few
V gene: TRBV18
J gene: TRBJ2-5
D gene: TRBD2
CDR3 protein: CASSPPLGFAGDPQETQYF
CDR3 DNA: TGTGCCAGCTCACCCCCACTGGGGTTTGCGGGGGACCCACAAGAGACCCAGTACTTC

clone size: few
V gene: TRBV5-1
J gene: TRBJ1-1
D gene: TRBD1
CDR3 protein: CASSLGQDLEAFF
CDR3 DNA: TGCGCCAGCAGCCTAGGACAGGATCTTGAAGCTTTCTTT

clone size: -
V gene: TRBV2
J gene: TRBJ2-7
D gene: -
CDR3 protein: CAPEAVGLAYWDEQYF
CDR3 DNA: TGTGCCCCTGAGGCCGTCGGGCTAGCATACTGGGACGAGCAGTACTTC

clone size: -
V gene: TRBV7-9
J gene: TRBJ1-2
D gene: -
CDR3 protein: CASRPAGEGLAGYTF
CDR3 DNA: TGTGCCAGCAGACCGGCCGGGGAAGGCCTAGCTGGCTACACCTTC

clone size: few
V gene: TRBV7-6
J gene: TRBJ2-1
D gene: TRBD2
CDR3 protein: CASSLIKLAGVPEQFF
CDR3 DNA: TGTGCCAGCAGCTTGATAAAACTAGCGGGGGTTCCTGAGCAGTTCTTC

clone size: -
V gene: TRBV20-1
J gene: TRBJ2-1
D gene: TRBD2
CDR3 protein: CSARDPGTSGSNEQFF
CDR3 DNA: TGCAGTGCTAGAGACCCCGGGACTAGCGGGAGCAATGAGCAGTTCTTC

clone size: many
V gene: TRBV5-1
J gene: TRBJ2-2
D gene: -
CDR3 protein: CASTAYRGLENTGELFF
CDR3 DNA: TGCGCCAGCACCGCTTACCGGGGACTGGAGAACACCGGGGAGCTGTTTTTT

clone size: few
V gene: TRBV7-9
J gene: TRBJ1-2
D gene: -
CDR3 protein: CASSLGVTGANYGYTF
CDR3 DNA: TGTGCCAGCAGCTTAGGGGTGACAGGAGCTAACTATGGCTACACCTTC

clone size: -
V gene: TRBV12-3/TRBV12-4
J gene: TRBJ1-2
D gene: -
CDR3 protein: CASRGAGIGYTF
CDR3 DNA: TGTGCCAGCAGGGGAGCCGGGATTGGCTACACCTTC

clone size: once
V gene: TRBV10-3
J gene: TRBJ2-7
D gene: TRBD2
CDR3 protein: CAISDRTSGGSYEQYF
CDR3 DNA: TGTGCCATCAGTGACCGGACTAGCGGGGGATCCTACGAGCAGTACTTC

clone size: few
V gene: TRBV9
J gene: TRBJ2-1
D gene: TRBD2
CDR3 protein: CASSVALPAGYNEQFF
CDR3 DNA: TGTGCCAGCAGCGTAGCTCTTCCAGCGGGGTACAATGAGCAGTTCTTC

clone size: few
V gene: TRBV6-5
J gene: TRBJ1-1
D gene: TRBD1
CDR3 protein: CASSYLPGTGRSSTEAFF
CDR3 DNA: TGTGCCAGCAGTTACCTGCCCGGGACAGGTCGTTCGAGCACTGAAGCTTTCTTT

clone size: few
V gene: TRBV5-6
J gene: TRBJ2-2
D gene: -
CDR3 protein: CASSLGIITGELFF
CDR3 DNA: TGTGCCAGCAGCTTGGGGATTATCACCGGGGAGCTGTTTTTT

clone size: few
V gene: TRBV7-8
J gene: TRBJ1-6
D gene: TRBD1
CDR3 protein: CASSLDTGGNSPLHF
CDR3 DNA: TGTGCCAGCAGCTTAGACACAGGGGGCAATTCACCCCTCCACTTT

clone size: -
V gene: TRBV7-2
J gene: TRBJ2-3
D gene: -
CDR3 protein: CASSYGLGKDTQYF
CDR3 DNA: TGTGCCAGCAGCTACGGACTGGGGAAAGATACGCAGTATTTT

clone size: -
V gene: TRBV7-2
J gene: TRBJ2-5
D gene: -
CDR3 protein: CASSLWSSSQYF
CDR3 DNA: TGTGCCAGCAGCTTATGGTCGTCGTCCCAGTACTTC

clone size: -
V gene: TRBV9
J gene: TRBJ2-3
D gene: -
CDR3 protein: CASSVAPGDGTDTQYF
CDR3 DNA: TGTGCCAGCAGCGTAGCTCCGGGGGATGGTACAGATACGCAGTATTTT

clone size: -
V gene: TRBV9
J gene: TRBJ2-5
D gene: -
CDR3 protein: CASSAEAEETQYF
CDR3 DNA: TGTGCCAGCAGCGCGGAGGCAGAAGAGACCCAGTACTTC

clone size: -
V gene: TRBV25-1
J gene: TRBJ1-2
D gene: -
CDR3 protein: CASSPSLGDFYTF
CDR3 DNA: TGTGCCAGCAGTCCCTCGTTAGGAGACTTCTACACCTTC

clone size: many
V gene: TRBV3-1
J gene: TRBJ2-4
D gene: -
CDR3 protein: CASSRGGGGAKNIQYF
CDR3 DNA: TGTGCCAGCAGCCGAGGTGGTGGCGGAGCCAAAAACATTCAGTACTTC

clone size: -
V gene: TRBV4-2
J gene: TRBJ2-5
D gene: TRBD2
CDR3 protein: CASSPTGLAGETQYF
CDR3 DNA: TGTGCCAGCAGCCCCACCGGACTAGCGGGAGAGACCCAGTACTTC

clone size: -
V gene: TRBV12-3/TRBV12-4
J gene: TRBJ1-1
D gene: -
CDR3 protein: CASSLVGAGTEAFF
CDR3 DNA: TGTGCCAGCAGTTTAGTCGGGGCGGGCACTGAAGCTTTCTTT

clone size: few
V gene: TRBV5-4
J gene: TRBJ2-5
D gene: -
CDR3 protein: CASRFNREETQYF
CDR3 DNA: TGTGCCAGCAGGTTTAACAGGGAGGAGACCCAGTACTTC

clone size: few
V gene: TRBV12-3/TRBV12-4
J gene: TRBJ1-3
D gene: -
CDR3 protein: CASSLDGRGFGNTIYF
CDR3 DNA: TGTGCCAGCAGTTTAGACGGCAGGGGATTTGGAAACACCATATATTTT

clone size: -
V gene: TRBV7-3
J gene: TRBJ2-3
D gene: TRBD1
CDR3 protein: CASSARTGQTDTQYF
CDR3 DNA: TGTGCCAGCAGCGCACGGACAGGGCAGACAGATACGCAGTATTTT